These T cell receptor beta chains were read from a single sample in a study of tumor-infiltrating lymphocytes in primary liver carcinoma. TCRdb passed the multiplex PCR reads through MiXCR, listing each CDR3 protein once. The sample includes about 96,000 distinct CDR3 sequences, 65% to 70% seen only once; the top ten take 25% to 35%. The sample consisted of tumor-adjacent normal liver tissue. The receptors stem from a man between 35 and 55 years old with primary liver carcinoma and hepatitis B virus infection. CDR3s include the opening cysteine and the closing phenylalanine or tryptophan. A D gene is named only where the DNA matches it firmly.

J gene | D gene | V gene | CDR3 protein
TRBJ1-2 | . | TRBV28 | CASSSLGISYGYTF
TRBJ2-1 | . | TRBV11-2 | CASSLDGISYNEQFF
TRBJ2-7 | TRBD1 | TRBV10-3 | CATSDVRQGSYEQYF
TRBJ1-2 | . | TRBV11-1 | CVSSLSGNYGCTF
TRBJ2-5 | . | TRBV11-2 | CASNLEPEEAQYF
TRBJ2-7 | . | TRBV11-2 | CASIMGHFRLYEQYF
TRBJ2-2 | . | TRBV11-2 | CANSLGRANTGELFF
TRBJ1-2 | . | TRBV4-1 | CASSQAARTNYGYTF
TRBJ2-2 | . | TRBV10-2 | CASSVAGELFF
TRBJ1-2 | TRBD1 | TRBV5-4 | CASSLVGTGFGYTF
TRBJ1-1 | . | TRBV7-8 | CACSLSGDTETFF
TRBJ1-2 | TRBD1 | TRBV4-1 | CASSQDFDRDRSPGYTF
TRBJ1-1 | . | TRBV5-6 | CVSRLGWVDVTEAFF
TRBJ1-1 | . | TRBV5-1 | CASSTRTGMNTEAFF
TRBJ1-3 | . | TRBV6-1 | CASSVTGYSGNTIYF
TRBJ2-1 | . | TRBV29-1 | CSVELTDTSYNEQFF
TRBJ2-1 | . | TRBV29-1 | CSVMGLYNGQFF
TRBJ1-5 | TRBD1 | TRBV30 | CAWSVGTGGNQPQHF
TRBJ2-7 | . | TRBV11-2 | CASQRDPTHEQYF
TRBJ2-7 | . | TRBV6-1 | CASGGSGGYERYF
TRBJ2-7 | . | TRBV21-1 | CASSKGGQGPYEQCF
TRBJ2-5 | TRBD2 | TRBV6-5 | CASSPGTSGKTQYF
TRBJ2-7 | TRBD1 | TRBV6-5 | CVTTRELRGTYEQYF
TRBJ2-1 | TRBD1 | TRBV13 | CARGNRDRGFNEQFF
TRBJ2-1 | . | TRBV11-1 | CASSLKPVLYNEQFF
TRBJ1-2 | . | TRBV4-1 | CASNLTQGIEGYTF
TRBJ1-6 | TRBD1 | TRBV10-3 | CASHRGYNSPLHF
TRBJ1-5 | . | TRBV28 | CASSPYMGTGNQPQHF
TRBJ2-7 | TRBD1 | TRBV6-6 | CASCLGSGQGVAQYF
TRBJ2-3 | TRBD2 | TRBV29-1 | CSASGVRTSGRATDAQYF
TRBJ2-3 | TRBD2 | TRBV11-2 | CASSLRSWRGEADTQYF
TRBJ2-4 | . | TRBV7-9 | CASSPTWREAFSQANIQYF
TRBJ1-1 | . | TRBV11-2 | CASRLGYTEAFF
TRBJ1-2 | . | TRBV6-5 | CASGYTAGENYAYTF
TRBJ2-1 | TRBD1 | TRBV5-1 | CASSLGSGTDQFF
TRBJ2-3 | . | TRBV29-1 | CSVDKQGSIDTQYF
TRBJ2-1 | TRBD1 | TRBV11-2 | CASNSEGASYNEYFF
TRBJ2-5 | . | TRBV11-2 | CANSPQGIGRKETQYF